These 15 T cell receptor beta chains were sequenced from one sample in a study of cytotoxic CD8 clonotypes in ibrutinib-treated CLL. The table came from immunoSEQ multiplex PCR; TCRdb's copy has only in-frame clones and leaves some out. The profile shows 150,000 to 200,000 clones, less than 85% of them singletons. Specimen: PBMCs, collected after 24 months of ibrutinib treatment. These receptors were taken from a human donor with chronic lymphocytic leukemia.

The rearrangement joins TRBV5-1 to TRBJ1-2; maybe TRBD1 (6 bases). Germline lookup yields CDR1 SGHRS and CDR2 YFSETQ. This CDR3 has 15 amino acids. V dropped 5 bases and J dropped 5 bases, with 19 bases sitting between them. CDR3 sequence: CASSSERGDTYGYTF. The DNA for the CDR3 is TGCGCCAGCAGTTCGGAACGGGGGGACACTTATGGCTACACCTTC.

The V call is TRBV28, the J call TRBJ1-5, with 7 bases lining up with TRBD1. J was trimmed by 1 base and V by 7 bases; bases with no gene match: 10. CDR1 is MDHEN and CDR2 is SYDVKM in the germline V gene. CDR3 length equals 16 residues. CDR3 nucleotide sequence: TGTGCCAGCACCCCCCAGACAGGGAGGAGCAATCAGCCCCAGCATTTT. Amino acid sequence: CASTPQTGRSNQPQHF.

This chain joins TRBV6-6 and TRBJ1-2; perhaps TRBD1 as D (5 bases). Trimming shortened V by 6 bases and J by 8 bases, and 16 bases separated the two germline ends. CDR1 is MNHNY, CDR2 SVGAGI, per germline (reference sequence). The CDR3 has 13 amino acids. The CDR3 reads CASSPAGGQGYTF. In nucleotides, the CDR3 is TGTGCCAGCAGCCCCGCGGGGGGTCAGGGCTACACCTTC.

This clone was observed a few times. This chain uses TRBV5-4 with TRBJ2-2; D assignment may be TRBD1 or TRBD2 (5 bases each). Germline V gene lookup returns CDR1 SGHNT and CDR2 YYREEE (reference sequence). The CDR3 has 13 amino acids. V was clipped by 3 bases and J by 3 bases, with 6 bases between them. This CDR3 is CASSSGHTGELFF. The CDR3 DNA reads as TGTGCCAGCAGCTCGGGGCACACCGGGGAGCTGTTTTTT. The full variable domain, in which reference TRBV5-4 and TRBJ2-2 provide the parts outside the CDR3, is ETGVTQSPTHLIKTRGQQVTLRCSSQSGHNTVSWYQQALGQGPQFIFQYYREEENGRGNFPPRFSGLQFPNYSSELNVNALELDDSALYLCASSSGHTGELFFGEGSRLTVL.

The chain uses TRBV5-1 and TRBJ2-3; maybe TRBD1 (6 bases). V lost 6 bases to trimming and J lost 0 bases, with 11 bases between them. In germline, CDR1 is SGHRS, CDR2 YFSETQ. This CDR3 has 14 residues. The CDR3 protein is CASMGTTSTDTQYF. CDR3 nucleotide sequence: TGCGCCAGCATGGGGACAACTAGCACAGATACGCAGTATTTT.

The rearrangement links TRBV27 to TRBJ2-5; 9 bases agree with TRBD2. The CDR3 totals 14 residues. Germline CDR1 MNHEY, CDR2 SMNVEV (reference sequence). After removal of 3 bases from V and 3 bases from J, the junction contained 2 bases not matched to a gene. This CDR3 is CASSFVAGEETQYF. In nucleotides, the CDR3 is TGTGCCAGCAGTTTCGTAGCGGGAGAAGAGACCCAGTACTTC.

The CDR3 DNA sequence: TGCGCCAGCAGCCCGGGGTCCAATCAGCCCCAGCATTTT. Its translation is CASSPGSNQPQHF. The chain uses TRBV10-1 and TRBJ1-5; no firm D call. Deletions cut 6 bases from V and 3 bases from J, with 9 bases between. Germline CDR1 is WNHNN and CDR2 is SYGVQD (reference sequence). The CDR3 covers 13 residues.

This chain joins TRBV30 and TRBJ2-4; no reliable D call. This CDR3 is 12 amino acids long. V lost 7 bases to trimming and J lost 6 bases, with 13 bases between them. Germline V gene sequence: CDR1 GTSNPN, CDR2 SVGIG (reference sequence). The CDR3, as DNA: TGTGCCTATACTGAAAAGGGAAACATTCAGTACTTC. Protein: CAYTEKGNIQYF. Full variable domain (outside the CDR3, taken from reference TRBV30 and TRBJ2-4): SQTIHQWPATLVQPVGSPLSLECTVEGTSNPNLYWYRQAAGRGLQLLFYSVGIGQISSEVPQNLSASRPQDRQFILSSKKLLLSDSGFYLCAYTEKGNIQYFGAGTRLSVL.

This chain uses TRBV4-1 with TRBJ2-3, with D unclear. This CDR3 comprises 15 residues. Between the trimmed V and J ends, which lost 4 bases and 1 base, there was a span of 12 bases. Germline V lookup: CDR1 MGHRA, CDR2 YSYEKL. The CDR3 protein is CASSLTLHGTDTQYF. The CDR3 DNA is TGCGCCAGCAGCCTCACGTTACACGGCACAGATACGCAGTATTTT.

This clone is judged medium-sized (0.01 to 0.1%). Different DNA sequences within this sample yield the same CDR3. This chain links TRBV6-5 with TRBJ1-5, with D possibly TRBD1 on 5 matching bases. The CDR3 covers 15 residues. V lost 6 bases and J lost 0, with 12 bases in between. Germline V gene data show CDR1 as MNHEY and CDR2 as SVGAGI. The CDR3 DNA sequence: TGTGCCAGCAGACAGACAGATTATAGCAATCAGCCCCAGCATTTT. Protein sequence: CASRQTDYSNQPQHF.

The rearrangement links TRBV6-5 to TRBJ2-1; tentatively, D is TRBD2 (6 bases). The CDR3 length is 15 residues. V lost 6 bases and J lost 6, with 18 bases in between. Per germline, CDR1 MNHEY and CDR2 SVGAGI. The CDR3: CASRINRDSGNEQFF. CDR3 DNA sequence: TGTGCCAGCAGGATAAACCGGGACTCGGGCAATGAGCAGTTCTTC.

The CDR3 DNA is TGTGCCTGGAGTGTGGGCAGGGCTGGGGAAAAACTGTTTTTT. The encoded protein is CAWSVGRAGEKLFF. The rearrangement links TRBV30 to TRBJ1-4; possibly TRBD1 for D (5 bases). CDR3 length: 14 amino acids. Per the germline V gene, CDR1 is GTSNPN and CDR2 is SVGIG (reference sequence). V was cut by 0 bases and J by 8 bases, with 13 bases left in between.

This chain connects TRBV29-1 to TRBJ1-2; D call uncertain. The germline CDR1 and CDR2 sequences are SQVTM and ANQGSEA. V was cut by 2 bases and J by 6 bases, with 10 bases left in between. The CDR3 runs to 12 residues. CDR3 sequence (DNA): TGCAGCGTTGAAACCCAGGTCAATGGCTACACCTTC. Its translation is CSVETQVNGYTF.

The chain employs TRBV30 and TRBJ2-3; 9 bases are a match to TRBD1. Germline trimming cut 5 bases from V and 0 bases from J; bases unmatched to any gene: 6. This CDR3 is 15 amino acids long. Germline loops: CDR1 GTSNPN, CDR2 SVGIG (reference sequence). CDR3 protein: CAWGQGTSSTDTQYF. As DNA, the CDR3 is TGTGCCTGGGGACAGGGGACGTCTAGCACAGATACGCAGTATTTT.

The chain combines TRBV6-5 with TRBJ1-2; the D is unclear. Trimming cost V 2 bases and J 1 base, with 5 bases left between them. This CDR3 is 13 amino acids long. The germline V gene has CDR1 MNHEY and CDR2 SVGAGI. The CDR3 spells CASSYQFNYGYTF. The CDR3 DNA follows: TGTGCCAGCAGTTACCAGTTTAACTATGGCTACACCTTC.